This T cell receptor beta chain stems from a study of technical replicates of blood from a few donors. Germline lookup yields CDR1 SGHRS and CDR2 YFSETQ. This CDR3 is built from 14 residues. Unmatched junction bases numbered 4, after V lost 2 bases and J lost 4 bases. The repertoire was sequenced with immunoSEQ multiplex PCR; TCRdb's copy has only in-frame clones and lacks some. The table includes under 90,000 clones, 93% detected once. Sequenced sample: T cells isolated from PBMCs. The chain links TRBV5-1 to TRBJ2-7; 9 bases are shared with TRBD1. The TCR sequence derives from a human donor in good health. The CDR3 DNA is TGCGCCAGCAGCTTAACCGGGACAGGGTACGAGCAGTACTTC. It encodes CASSLTGTGYEQYF.